The 3 T cell receptor beta chains reported below all come from one sample, sequenced in a study of cytomegalovirus exposure and HLA in healthy donors. Use of 60 Vbeta and 13 Jbeta primers characterized the PCR. The data were produced by immunoSEQ multiplex PCR, yet TCRdb's version contains in-frame clones alone and is incomplete. This table holds under 110,000 clones, 60% to 80% found once. The specimen was PBMCs. These receptors were taken from a boy younger than 18 in good health and CMV-seronegative.

This chain links TRBV5-1 with TRBJ2-7; weak D call: TRBD2 (6 bases). Per the germline V gene, CDR1 is SGHRS and CDR2 is YFSETQ. This CDR3 has 15 amino acids. V was pared by 3 bases and J by 2 bases, with 15 bases between. The CDR3 DNA is TGCGCCAGCAGCTCCAAACGGGAGAAACCCTACGAGCAGTACTTC. Translated: CASSSKREKPYEQYF.

The rearrangement links TRBV28 to TRBJ1-1; D is perhaps TRBD1 (6 bases). This CDR3 is built from 14 residues. CDR1 and CDR2 from the germline V gene are MDHEN and SYDVKM. V lost 4 bases to trimming and J lost 4 bases, with 13 bases between them. CDR3: CASSSDRFLTEAFF. In DNA, the CDR3 is TGTGCCAGCAGTTCAGACAGGTTTCTCACTGAAGCTTTCTTT.

This clone has just a few counts. The chain has TRBV4-1 and TRBJ1-1; D is possibly TRBD1 (5 bases). Looked up from germline, CDR1 is MGHRA and CDR2 is YSYEKL. V lost 1 base and J 5 bases, leaving 14 bases between the germline ends. The length of the CDR3 is 15 residues. CDR3 region: CASSQAWGGLTEAFF. The DNA of the CDR3 is TGCGCCAGCAGCCAAGCTTGGGGGGGACTGACTGAAGCTTTCTTT.